The present T cell receptor beta chain was sequenced within a study of blood T cells in healthy people across ages. Trimming cost V 4 bases and J 4 bases, with 13 bases left between them. The CDR3 runs 14 residues. The germline V gene encodes CDR1 SGHRS and CDR2 YFSETQ. No fewer than 7 million PBMCs went into each sample. Next came a second PCR, run for 7 to 11 cycles, which used a sample-barcoded 5' primer along with a J-beta primer mix. TCRdb reprocessed the 5' RACE reads with MiXCR, giving one entry per CDR3 protein. This sample has more than 800,000 distinct CDR3 sequences, with about 30% found just once.

Sequenced input: blood. The chain employs TRBV5-1 and TRBJ2-3; the D is unclear. The clonotype was recovered from an elderly woman in good health. The CDR3, as DNA: TGCGCCAGCAGCCGCGGCGGTGAGGCAGATACGCAGTATTTT. Translated: CASSRGGEADTQYF.